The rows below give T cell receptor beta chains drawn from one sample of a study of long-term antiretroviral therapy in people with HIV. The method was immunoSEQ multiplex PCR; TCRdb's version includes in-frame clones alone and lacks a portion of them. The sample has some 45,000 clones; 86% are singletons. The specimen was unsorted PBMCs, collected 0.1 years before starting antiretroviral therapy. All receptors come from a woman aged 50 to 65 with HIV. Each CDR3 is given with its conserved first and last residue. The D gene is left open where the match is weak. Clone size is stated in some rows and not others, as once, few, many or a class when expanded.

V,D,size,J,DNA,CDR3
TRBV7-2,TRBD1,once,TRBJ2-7,TGTGCCAGCAGCCCTGGACAGGGAGGCGAGCAGTACTTC,CASSPGQGGEQYF
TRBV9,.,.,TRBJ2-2,TGTGCCAGCAGCCCTCAGGGACCCGGGGAGCTGTTTTTT,CASSPQGPGELFF
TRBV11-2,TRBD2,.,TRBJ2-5,TGTGCCAGCAGCCCGGGGGTGACTAGCGGGGTTAAGACCCAGTACTTC,CASSPGVTSGVKTQYF
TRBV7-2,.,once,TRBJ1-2,TGTGCCAGCAGTTTCCCGGGAAAAAACTATGGCTACACCTTC,CASSFPGKNYGYTF
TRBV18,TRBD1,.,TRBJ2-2,TGTGCCAGCTCACGGACAGGGGGCGCGAACACCGGGGAGCTGTTTTTT,CASSRTGGANTGELFF
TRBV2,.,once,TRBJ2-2,TGTGCCAGCACGGGATCCGGGGAGCTGTTTTTT,CASTGSGELFF
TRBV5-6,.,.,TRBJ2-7,TGTGCCAGCAGCTTGGTACAGAACTACGAGCAGTACTTC,CASSLVQNYEQYF
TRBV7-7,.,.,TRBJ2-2,TGTGCTAGCAGCGTTGGGACAAACACTAGGGAGCTGTTTTTT,CASSVGTNTRELFF
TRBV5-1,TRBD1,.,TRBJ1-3,TGCGCCAGCAGTGTGGGACAGAGTGGAAACACCATATATTTT,CASSVGQSGNTIYF
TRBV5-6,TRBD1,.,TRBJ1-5,TGTGCCAGCAGTCGCGACAGGGGTAGCAATCAGCCCCAGCATTTT,CASSRDRGSNQPQHF
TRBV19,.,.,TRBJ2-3,TGTGCCAGTAGTATGACGGGACTTAGCACAGATACGCAGTATTTT,CASSMTGLSTDTQYF
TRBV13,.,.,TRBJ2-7,TGTGCCAGCAGCCTTAGGAGGCCCCACGAGCAGTACTTC,CASSLRRPHEQYF
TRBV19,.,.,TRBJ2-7,TGTGCCAGTAGTATTTTCGTGGGTAGGTCCTACGAGCAGTACTTC,CASSIFVGRSYEQYF
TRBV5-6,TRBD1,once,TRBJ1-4,TGTGCCAGCAACCTCGACAGGGGGCAGACTAATGAAAAACTGTTTTTT,CASNLDRGQTNEKLFF
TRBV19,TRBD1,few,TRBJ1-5,TGTGCCAGTAGTAGTGTAGGACAGGGCAATCAGCCCCAGCATTTT,CASSSVGQGNQPQHF
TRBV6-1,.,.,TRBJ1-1,TGTGCCAGCAGTGAAAGGGATGGCAGGGGCCTGGGGACAACTGAAGCTTTCTTT,CASSERDGRGLGTTEAFF
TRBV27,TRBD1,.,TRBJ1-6,TGTGCCAGCAGTCCACGACAGGGGTGGACCTATAATTCACCCCTCCACTTT,CASSPRQGWTYNSPLHF
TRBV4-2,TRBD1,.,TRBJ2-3,TGTGCCAGCAGCCTGAGGACAGGGGGCCGGACAGATACGCAGTATTTT,CASSLRTGGRTDTQYF
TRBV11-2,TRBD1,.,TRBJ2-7,TGTGCCAGCAGCTTAATGGCAGGGGGTTTCTACGAGCAGTACTTC,CASSLMAGGFYEQYF
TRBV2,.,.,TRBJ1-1,TGTGCCAGCAGGGAATTTGAAGCTTTCTTT,CASREFEAFF
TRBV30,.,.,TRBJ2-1,TGTGCCTGGAGCCAAACGGGGAGCTCCTACAATGAGCAGTTCTTC,CAWSQTGSSYNEQFF
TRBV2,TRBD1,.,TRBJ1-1,TGTGCCAGCACCCTCACAGGGGGAGCTTTCTTT,CASTLTGGAFF
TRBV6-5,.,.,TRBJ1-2,TGTGCCACAGGGCGAATCGGCACGGGGATCTGGGGCTACACCTTC,CATGRIGTGIWGYTF
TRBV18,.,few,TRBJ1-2,TGTGCCAGCTCAACGGGGACCGATGTCTATGGCTACACCTTC,CASSTGTDVYGYTF
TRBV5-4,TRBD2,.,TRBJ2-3,TGTGCCAGCAGCTTGATAGGACTAGCGGGGGGGGTAGATACGCAGTATTTT,CASSLIGLAGGVDTQYF
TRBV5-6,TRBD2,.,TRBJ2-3,TGTGCCAGCAGCCCGAGCGGGAGCCAGGGTACGCAGTATTTT,CASSPSGSQGTQYF
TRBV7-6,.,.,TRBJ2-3,TGTGCCAGCAGCTGGGGACATTCGTCCACAGATACGCAGTATTTT,CASSWGHSSTDTQYF
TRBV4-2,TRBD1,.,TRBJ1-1,TGTGCCAGCAGCCAGAAACAGGGGAGTGAGAACACTGAAGCTTTCTTT,CASSQKQGSENTEAFF
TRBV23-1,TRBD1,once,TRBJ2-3,TGCGCCAGCAGCGAAAGGACAGGGGATGTAACAGATACGCAGTATTTT,CASSERTGDVTDTQYF
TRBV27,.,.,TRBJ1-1,TGTGCCAGCCGGGGGCTGGGTGAAGCTTTCTTT,CASRGLGEAFF